The source of this T cell receptor beta chain is a study of cytomegalovirus exposure and HLA in healthy donors. The CDR3 has 16 residues. Germline V gene sequence: CDR1 SGDLS, CDR2 YYNGEE. V lost 0 bases, J lost 2 bases, and 5 bases stayed unmatched. The PCR contained 60 Vbeta and 13 Jbeta primers. Assay used: immunoSEQ multiplex PCR; TCRdb lists only in-frame clones, some missing. The sample includes 120,000 to 150,000 clones, approximately 80% of them seen just once. V is TRBV9 and J is TRBJ2-3, with 8 nucleotides matching TRBD2. This TCR came from a man aged 18-30 years in good health and CMV-seronegative. The sample consisted of PBMCs. CDR3 sequence reads: CASSVGQRGYTDTQYF. CDR3 DNA: TGTGCCAGCAGCGTAGGTCAGCGGGGGTACACAGATACGCAGTATTTT.